The rows below give T cell receptor beta chains drawn from one sample of a study of cytotoxic CD8 clonotypes in ibrutinib-treated CLL. Clones were sequenced by immunoSEQ multiplex PCR, and TCRdb holds only the in-frame ones, with some missing. Of 250,000 to 350,000 clones in the sample, more than 70% were seen once. Sequences were derived from PBMCs, sampled at disease progression, from a patient treated with ibrutinib. Source of these receptors: a human donor with chronic lymphocytic leukemia. Both conserved end residues are part of each CDR3. D genes are given only for firm matches. Clone size is not always given. Where it is, it says once, few, many or a class for expanded clones.

.	.	TRBV13	14	TRBJ2-1	CASSPDDRPNEQFF	TGTGCCAGCAGCCCAGACGACAGGCCCAATGAGCAGTTCTTC
.	TRBD1	TRBV5-4	15	TRBJ2-1	CASSQDRGFYNEQFF	TGTGCCAGCAGCCAGGACAGGGGGTTCTACAATGAGCAGTTCTTC
.	.	TRBV28	12	TRBJ2-1	CASSLSGNEQFF	TGTGCCAGCAGTTTATCGGGGAATGAGCAGTTCTTC
.	.	TRBV19	17	TRBJ1-5	CASSLDTGWGGTQPQHF	TGTGCCAGTAGTCTCGACACAGGGTGGGGTGGGACTCAGCCCCAGCATTTT
.	TRBD2	TRBV5-1	15	TRBJ2-7	CASSRLAGDSYEQYF	TGCGCCAGCAGCCGACTGGCGGGAGATTCCTACGAGCAGTACTTC
.	TRBD2	TRBV6-5	14	TRBJ2-1	CASSSGTQLAQQFF	TGTGCCAGCAGTTCGGGGACCCAACTAGCGCAGCAGTTCTTC
.	.	TRBV9	13	TRBJ2-3	CASSVGGTDTQYF	TGTGCCAGCAGCGTAGGTGGTACAGATACGCAGTATTTT
.	.	TRBV11-2	12	TRBJ2-5	CASASRRETQYF	TGTGCCAGCGCCAGCCGGCGGGAGACCCAGTACTTC
.	.	TRBV7-2	15	TRBJ1-6	CASSPRDYNNSPLHF	TGTGCCAGCAGCCCTCGGGACTACAATAATTCACCCCTCCACTTT
.	.	TRBV7-2	15	TRBJ2-7	CASSFESGIRYEQYF	TGTGCCAGCAGCTTTGAGTCAGGGATTCGATACGAGCAGTACTTC
.	.	TRBV27	13	TRBJ2-1	CASAFRLSHEQFF	TGTGCCAGCGCTTTCAGGTTATCGCATGAGCAGTTCTTC
few	TRBD1	TRBV5-1	16	TRBJ1-2	CASSSAGQGIGNGYTF	TGCGCCAGCAGCTCCGCCGGACAGGGGATTGGCAATGGCTACACCTTC
.	.	TRBV19	16	TRBJ1-3	CASSIATGPAGNTIYF	TGTGCCAGTAGTATAGCCACCGGACCGGCTGGAAACACCATATATTTT
.	TRBD1	TRBV10-2	15	TRBJ1-5	CASQTGTGINQPQHF	TGCGCCAGCCAGACCGGGACAGGGATCAATCAGCCCCAGCATTTT
.	TRBD1	TRBV5-1	19	TRBJ1-4	CASSPQGQGKRVANEKLFF	TGCGCCAGCAGCCCTCAAGGACAGGGGAAAAGGGTGGCTAATGAAAAACTGTTTTTT
.	.	TRBV6-6	14	TRBJ1-6	CAAWRDSYNSPLHF	TGTGCCGCCTGGAGGGATTCCTATAATTCACCCCTCCACTTT
few	.	TRBV7-6	13	TRBJ1-6	CASSLGYNSPLHF	TGTGCCAGCAGCTTAGGGTATAATTCACCCCTCCACTTT
.	.	TRBV2	14	TRBJ2-7	CASIKPTSTYEQYF	TGTGCCAGCATCAAACCTACTAGTACCTACGAGCAGTACTTC
.	.	TRBV5-1	14	TRBJ1-4	CASSLGGTNEKLFF	TGCGCCAGCAGCTTGGGGGGAACTAATGAAAAACTGTTTTTT
.	TRBD1	TRBV9	14	TRBJ1-4	CASGRQGDNEKLFF	TGTGCCAGCGGCAGACAGGGGGATAATGAAAAACTGTTTTTT
.	.	TRBV18	15	TRBJ1-4	CASSPPTGERSQLFF	TGTGCCAGCTCACCACCAACCGGGGAGCGGTCCCAACTGTTTTTT
.	.	TRBV2	14	TRBJ2-5	CASSRTESQETQYF	TGTGCCAGCAGTAGGACCGAAAGCCAAGAGACCCAGTACTTC
.	TRBD2	TRBV25-1	18	TRBJ2-1	CASSERRLAGGPYNEQFF	TGTGCCAGCAGTGAAAGGCGACTAGCGGGAGGGCCTTACAATGAGCAGTTCTTC
.	.	TRBV29-1	16	TRBJ2-5	CSVEDRTGTKGETQYF	TGCAGCGTTGAAGATCGAACAGGAACCAAGGGGGAGACCCAGTACTTC
.	TRBD2	TRBV9	14	TRBJ2-1	CASSFRTSGNEQFF	TGTGCCAGCAGCTTCCGGACTAGCGGGAATGAGCAGTTCTTC
.	.	TRBV19	17	TRBJ2-7	CASSTSETGTLSYEQYF	TGTGCCAGTAGTACCAGCGAGACGGGGACCCTGTCCTACGAGCAGTACTTC
.	TRBD1	TRBV11-2	15	TRBJ2-7	CASSAPGTGSYEQYF	TGTGCCAGCAGCGCCCCCGGGACAGGGTCCTACGAGCAGTACTTC
.	TRBD2	TRBV19	16	TRBJ2-3	CASSILAGGFTDTQYF	TGTGCCAGTAGTATTTTAGCGGGGGGGTTCACAGATACGCAGTATTTT
.	.	TRBV15	17	TRBJ1-6	CATSRDARGSYNSPLHF	TGTGCCACCAGCAGAGATGCGAGGGGCTCCTATAATTCACCCCTCCACTTT
.	.	TRBV5-1	14	TRBJ2-1	CASSRRGFGNEQFF	TGCGCCAGCAGCCGTAGGGGTTTCGGCAATGAGCAGTTCTTC
few	TRBD1	TRBV2	15	TRBJ2-7	CASSDGGTGFYEQYF	TGTGCCAGCAGTGACGGCGGGACAGGGTTCTACGAGCAGTACTTC
.	TRBD2	TRBV28	17	TRBJ2-3	CASTTSGRFATTDTQYF	TGTGCCAGCACGACTAGCGGGAGGTTCGCTACCACAGATACGCAGTATTTT